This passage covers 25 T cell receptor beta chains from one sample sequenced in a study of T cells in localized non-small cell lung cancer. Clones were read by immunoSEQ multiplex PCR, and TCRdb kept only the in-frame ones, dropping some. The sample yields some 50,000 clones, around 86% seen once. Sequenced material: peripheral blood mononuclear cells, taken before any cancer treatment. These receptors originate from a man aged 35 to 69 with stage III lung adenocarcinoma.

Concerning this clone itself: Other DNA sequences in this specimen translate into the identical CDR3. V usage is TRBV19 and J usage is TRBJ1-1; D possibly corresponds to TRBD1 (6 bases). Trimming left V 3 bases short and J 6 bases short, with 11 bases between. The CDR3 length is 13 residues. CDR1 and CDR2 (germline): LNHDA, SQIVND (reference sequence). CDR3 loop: CASSIQQGPEAFF. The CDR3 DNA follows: TGTGCCAGTAGTATCCAACAGGGACCTGAAGCTTTCTTT.

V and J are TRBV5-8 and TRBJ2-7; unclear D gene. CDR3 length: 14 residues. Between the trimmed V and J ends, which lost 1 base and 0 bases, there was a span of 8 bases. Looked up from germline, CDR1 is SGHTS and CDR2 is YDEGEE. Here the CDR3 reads CASSLPQSSYEQYF. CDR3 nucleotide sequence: TGTGCCAGCAGCTTGCCCCAGAGCTCCTACGAGCAGTACTTC.

CDR3 region: CAWSGTAYEQYF. DNA of the CDR3: TGTGCCTGGTCCGGGACTGCCTACGAGCAGTACTTC. The chain couples TRBV30 to TRBJ2-7, with D perhaps matching TRBD2 (6 bases). Germline V lookup: CDR1 GTSNPN, CDR2 SVGIG (reference sequence). Trimming stripped 5 bases from V and 2 bases from J, with 10 bases between. CDR3 size: 12 residues.

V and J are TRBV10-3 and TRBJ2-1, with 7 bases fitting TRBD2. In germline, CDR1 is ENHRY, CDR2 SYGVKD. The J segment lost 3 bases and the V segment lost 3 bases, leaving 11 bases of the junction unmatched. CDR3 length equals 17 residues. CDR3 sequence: CAISDSSRGRVYNEQFF. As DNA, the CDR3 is TGTGCCATCAGTGACTCTTCGCGGGGGAGAGTCTACAATGAGCAGTTCTTC.

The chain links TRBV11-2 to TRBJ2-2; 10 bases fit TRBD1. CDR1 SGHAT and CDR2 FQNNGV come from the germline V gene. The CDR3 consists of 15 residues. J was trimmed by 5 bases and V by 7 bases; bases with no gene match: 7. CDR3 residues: CASTLWTGGTGELFF. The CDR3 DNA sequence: TGTGCCAGCACCCTATGGACAGGGGGAACCGGGGAGCTGTTTTTT.

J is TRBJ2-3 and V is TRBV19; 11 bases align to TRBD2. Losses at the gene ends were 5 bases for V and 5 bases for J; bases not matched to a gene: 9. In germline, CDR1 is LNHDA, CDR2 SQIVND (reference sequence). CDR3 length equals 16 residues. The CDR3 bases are TGTGCCAGTAGTTTCCTAGCGGGGGGTTACGTAGATACGCAGTATTTT. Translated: CASSFLAGGYVDTQYF.

This CDR3 reads CASSDPRQGANWEETQYF. CDR3 DNA: TGTGCCAGCAGTGATCCGAGACAGGGGGCGAACTGGGAGGAGACCCAGTACTTC. This chain joins TRBV2 and TRBJ2-5, with 10 bases aligning to TRBD1. This CDR3 contains 18 residues. CDR1 is SNHLY and CDR2 is FYNNEI in the germline V gene. Germline trimming cut 3 bases from V and 5 bases from J; bases unmatched to any gene: 15.

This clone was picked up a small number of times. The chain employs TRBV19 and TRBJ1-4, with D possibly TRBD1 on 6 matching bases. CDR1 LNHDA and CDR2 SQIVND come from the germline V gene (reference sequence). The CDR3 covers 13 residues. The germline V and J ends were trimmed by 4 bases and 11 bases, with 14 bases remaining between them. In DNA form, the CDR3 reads TGTGCCAGTAGTACTCCGGGACACGAGAAACTGTTTTTT. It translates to CASSTPGHEKLFF.

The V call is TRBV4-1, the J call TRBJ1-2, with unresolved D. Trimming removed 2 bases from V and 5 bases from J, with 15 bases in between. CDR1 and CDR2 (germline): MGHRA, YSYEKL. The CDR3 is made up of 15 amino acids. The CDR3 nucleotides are TGCGCCAGCAGCCAAAAAGGTTTTGGCAATTATGGCTACACCTTC. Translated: CASSQKGFGNYGYTF.

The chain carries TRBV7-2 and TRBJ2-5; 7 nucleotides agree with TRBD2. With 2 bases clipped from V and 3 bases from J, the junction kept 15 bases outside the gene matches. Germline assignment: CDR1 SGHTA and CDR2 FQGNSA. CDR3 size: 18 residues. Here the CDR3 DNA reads TGTGCCAGCAGCTTATATGGGGCGGCGGCTAGCGGAAAAGAGACCCAGTACTTC. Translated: CASSLYGAAASGKETQYF. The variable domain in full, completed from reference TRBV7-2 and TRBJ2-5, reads GAGVSQSPSNKVTEKGKDVELRCDPISGHTALYWYRQSLGQGLEFLIYFQGNSAPDKSGLPSDRFSAERTGGSVSTLTIQRTQQEDSAVYLCASSLYGAAASGKETQYFGPGTRLLVL.

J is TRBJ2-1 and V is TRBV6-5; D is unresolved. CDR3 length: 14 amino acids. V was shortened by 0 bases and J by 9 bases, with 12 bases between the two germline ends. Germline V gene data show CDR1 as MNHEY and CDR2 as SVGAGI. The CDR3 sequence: CASSYSPVSSEQFF. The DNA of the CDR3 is TGTGCCAGCAGTTACTCACCGGTCTCAAGTGAGCAGTTCTTC.

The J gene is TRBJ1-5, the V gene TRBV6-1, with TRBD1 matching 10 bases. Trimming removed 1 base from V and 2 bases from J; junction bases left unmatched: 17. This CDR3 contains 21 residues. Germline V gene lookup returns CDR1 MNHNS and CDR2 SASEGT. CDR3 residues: CASSEVFWDRGRNWGNQPQHF. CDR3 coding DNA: TGTGCCAGCAGTGAAGTTTTTTGGGACAGGGGCCGGAATTGGGGCAATCAGCCCCAGCATTTT.

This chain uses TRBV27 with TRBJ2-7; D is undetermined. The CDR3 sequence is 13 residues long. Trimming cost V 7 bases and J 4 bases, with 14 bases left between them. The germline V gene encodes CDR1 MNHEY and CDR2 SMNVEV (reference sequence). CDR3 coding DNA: TGTGCCAGCACCCCCGACCCCGGGTACGAGCAGTACTTC. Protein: CASTPDPGYEQYF.

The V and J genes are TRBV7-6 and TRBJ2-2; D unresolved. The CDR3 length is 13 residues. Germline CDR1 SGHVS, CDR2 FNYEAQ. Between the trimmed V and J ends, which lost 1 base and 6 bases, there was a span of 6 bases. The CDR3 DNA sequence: TGTGCCAGCAGCTTAGGTATCCCCGGGGAGCTGTTTTTT. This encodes CASSLGIPGELFF.

The chain's CDR3 is CASSDSPRQTYNEQFF. CDR3 DNA: TGTGCCAGCAGTGACTCGCCCCGACAGACCTACAATGAGCAGTTCTTC. The chain is built from TRBV6-4 and TRBJ2-1; D is possibly TRBD1 (5 bases). Germline V lookup: CDR1 MRHNA, CDR2 SNTAGT. The CDR3 extends over 16 amino acids. Between the trimmed V and J ends, which lost 0 bases and 2 bases, there was a span of 11 bases.

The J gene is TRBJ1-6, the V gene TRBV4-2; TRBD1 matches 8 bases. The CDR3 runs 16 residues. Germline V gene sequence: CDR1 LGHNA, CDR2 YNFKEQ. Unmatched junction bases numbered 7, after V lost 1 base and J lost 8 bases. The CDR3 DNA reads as TGTGCCAGCAGCCAAGCTGCGGACAGGGTGGATTCACCCCTCCACTTT. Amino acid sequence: CASSQAADRVDSPLHF.

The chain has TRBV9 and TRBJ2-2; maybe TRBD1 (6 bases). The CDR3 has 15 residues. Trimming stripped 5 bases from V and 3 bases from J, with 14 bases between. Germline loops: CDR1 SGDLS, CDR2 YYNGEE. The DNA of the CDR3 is TGTGCCAGCAGTGCTGTGGGGGCCTACACCGGGGAGCTGTTTTTT. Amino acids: CASSAVGAYTGELFF.

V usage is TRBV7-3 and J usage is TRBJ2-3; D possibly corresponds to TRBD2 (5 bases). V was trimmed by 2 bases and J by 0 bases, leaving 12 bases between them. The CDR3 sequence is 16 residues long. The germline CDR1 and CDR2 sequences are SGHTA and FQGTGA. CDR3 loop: CASSLLLVGSTDTQYF. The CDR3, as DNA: TGTGCCAGCAGCTTATTACTAGTCGGAAGCACAGATACGCAGTATTTT.

The CDR3, as DNA: TGTGCCAGCGTGGACCCGGGACAACCGAACACCGGGGAGCTGTTTTTT. Protein: CASVDPGQPNTGELFF. The rearrangement joins TRBV2 to TRBJ2-2; weak D call: TRBD1 (6 bases). In germline, CDR1 is SNHLY, CDR2 FYNNEI. The CDR3 has 16 residues. The V gene lost 8 bases and the J gene lost 0 bases, with 16 bases spanning the gap.

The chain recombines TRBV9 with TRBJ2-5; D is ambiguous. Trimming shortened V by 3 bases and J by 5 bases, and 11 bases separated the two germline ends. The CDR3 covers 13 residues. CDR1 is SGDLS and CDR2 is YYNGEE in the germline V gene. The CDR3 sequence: CASSADAVETQYF. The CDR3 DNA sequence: TGTGCCAGCAGCGCGGACGCAGTGGAGACCCAGTACTTC.

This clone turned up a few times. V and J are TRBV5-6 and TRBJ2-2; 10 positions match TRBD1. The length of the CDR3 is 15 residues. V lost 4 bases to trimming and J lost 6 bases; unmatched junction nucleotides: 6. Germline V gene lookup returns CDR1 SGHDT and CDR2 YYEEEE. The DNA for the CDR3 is TGTGCCAGCAGCCCGGGACAGGGGAGGGCCGGGGAGCTGTTTTTT. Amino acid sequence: CASSPGQGRAGELFF.

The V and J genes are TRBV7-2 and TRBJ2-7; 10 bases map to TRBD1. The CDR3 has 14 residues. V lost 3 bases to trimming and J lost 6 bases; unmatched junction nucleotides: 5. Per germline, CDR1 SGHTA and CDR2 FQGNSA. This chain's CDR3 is CASSFKGQGTEQYF. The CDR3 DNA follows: TGTGCCAGCAGCTTCAAGGGACAGGGGACCGAGCAGTACTTC. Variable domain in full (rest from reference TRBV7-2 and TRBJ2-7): GAGVSQSPSNKVTEKGKDVELRCDPISGHTALYWYRQSLGQGLEFLIYFQGNSAPDKSGLPSDRFSAERTGGSVSTLTIQRTQQEDSAVYLCASSFKGQGTEQYFGPGTRLTVT.

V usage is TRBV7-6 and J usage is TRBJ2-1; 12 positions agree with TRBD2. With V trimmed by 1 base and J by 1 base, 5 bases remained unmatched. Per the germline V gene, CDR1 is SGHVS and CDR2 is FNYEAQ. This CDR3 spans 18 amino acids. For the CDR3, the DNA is TGTGCCAGCAGCTTAGTTGGAGGGACTAGCGGGTCCTACAATGAGCAGTTCTTC. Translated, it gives CASSLVGGTSGSYNEQFF.

The CDR3 nucleotides are TGTGCCAGTAGTATAGAACAGCGGGGATACAATGAGCAGTTCTTC. Translating it yields CASSIEQRGYNEQFF. This sequence joins TRBV19 and TRBJ2-1, with 7 bases identical to TRBD2. The CDR3 loop spans 15 amino acids. The germline gives CDR1 LNHDA, CDR2 SQIVND (reference sequence). V gave up 0 bases and J gave up 4 bases; unmatched junction bases: 3.

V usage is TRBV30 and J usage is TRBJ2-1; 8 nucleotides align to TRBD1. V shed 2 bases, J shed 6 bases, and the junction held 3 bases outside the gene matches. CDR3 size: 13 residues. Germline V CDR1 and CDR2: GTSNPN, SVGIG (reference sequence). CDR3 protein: CAWSLGQGNEQFF. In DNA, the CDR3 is TGTGCCTGGAGTCTCGGACAGGGCAATGAGCAGTTCTTC.